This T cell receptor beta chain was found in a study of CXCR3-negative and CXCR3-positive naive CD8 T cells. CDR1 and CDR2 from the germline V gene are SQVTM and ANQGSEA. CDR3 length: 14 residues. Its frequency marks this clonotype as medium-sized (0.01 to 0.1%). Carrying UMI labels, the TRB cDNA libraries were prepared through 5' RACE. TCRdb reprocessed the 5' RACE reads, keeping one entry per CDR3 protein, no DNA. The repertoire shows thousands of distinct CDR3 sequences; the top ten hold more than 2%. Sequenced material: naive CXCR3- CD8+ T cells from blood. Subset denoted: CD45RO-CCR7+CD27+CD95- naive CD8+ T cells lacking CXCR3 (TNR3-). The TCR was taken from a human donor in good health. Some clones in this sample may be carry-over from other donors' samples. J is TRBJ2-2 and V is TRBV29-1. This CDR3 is CSVVGLANTGELFF.